Each of the 2 T cell receptor beta chains below was sequenced from the same sample in a study of T-cell reconstitution after alpha-beta-depleted transplantation in children. A library of TCRbeta sequences, prepared with unique molecular identifiers, was generated. TCRdb redid the calling of the PCR reads with MiXCR, one entry per CDR3 protein. The data show over 85,000 distinct CDR3 sequences, around 6.1% seen once. The sequenced sample was PBMCs, mostly from graft donor cells, obtained 60 days after TCRalphabeta/CD19-depleted stem cell transplant. Receptors originate from a female patient aged 2-10 years who had a stem cell transplant for Fanconi anemia, so the T cells may come from the graft donor.

This clonotype was found a few times. The chain couples TRBV11-3 to TRBJ2-7; TRBD1 aligns across 9 bases. After removal of 5 bases from V and 6 bases from J, the junction contained 8 bases not matched to a gene. Per the germline V gene, CDR1 is SGHNT and CDR2 is YENEEA. This CDR3 is built from 14 residues. CDR3: CASSLDRGLTEQYF. The CDR3 region has the DNA TGTGCCAGCAGCCTGGACAGGGGCCTCACCGAGCAGTACTTC.

This clonotype was recorded many times. The chain joins TRBV6-1 to TRBJ2-7, with 7 bases fitting TRBD1. V trimming: 9 bases; J trimming: 3 bases; junction bases outside the gene matches: 8. Germline values: CDR1 MNHNS, CDR2 SASEGT. The CDR3 is made up of 13 amino acids. The CDR3 region has the DNA TGTGCCAGTTGGACAGGAAACCGCTACGAGCAGTACTTC. It yields the protein CASWTGNRYEQYF.